These T cell receptor beta chains were read from a single sample in a study of shared clonotypes between healthy human individuals. Clones were sequenced by immunoSEQ multiplex PCR, and TCRdb holds only the in-frame ones, with some missing. The sample has about 1 million clones, roughly 70% seen once. The sample consisted of memory CD4+ T cells sorted from blood. These TCRs come from a man younger than 35 in good health. The CDR3 runs from the conserved cysteine through the conserved F or W. Each record gives: V gene, D gene, CDR3 protein. D genes are given only for firm matches.

v_gene: TRBV19; d_gene: -; CDR3aa: CASSKGQSSNQPQHF
v_gene: TRBV10-1; d_gene: -; CDR3aa: CASSGWEGETQYF
v_gene: TRBV4-3; d_gene: -; CDR3aa: CASSVALEQYF
v_gene: TRBV5-6; d_gene: TRBD2; CDR3aa: CASSFRGTSSDTQYF
v_gene: TRBV4-1; d_gene: -; CDR3aa: CASSLFARDEKLFF
v_gene: TRBV18; d_gene: -; CDR3aa: CASSPSGQYTGELFF
v_gene: TRBV18; d_gene: -; CDR3aa: CASSPGKGSGNTIYF
v_gene: TRBV6-6; d_gene: -; CDR3aa: CASKKGDQYTDTQYF
v_gene: TRBV4-3; d_gene: -; CDR3aa: CASSHFGGTHSNYGYTF
v_gene: TRBV23-1; d_gene: TRBD1; CDR3aa: CASVSKIPGQGLNQPQHF
v_gene: TRBV16; d_gene: -; CDR3aa: CASSLPSADTQYF
v_gene: TRBV27; d_gene: TRBD1; CDR3aa: CASSSIRGTAGYEQYF
v_gene: TRBV2; d_gene: -; CDR3aa: CASRGTEGVYEQYF
v_gene: TRBV7-3; d_gene: -; CDR3aa: CASSLSAANTEAFF
v_gene: TRBV28; d_gene: TRBD1; CDR3aa: CASSLSTGGVSNQPQHF
v_gene: TRBV7-9; d_gene: TRBD2; CDR3aa: CASSRLAATDTQYF
v_gene: TRBV28; d_gene: TRBD1; CDR3aa: CASSYEGANYGYTF
v_gene: TRBV4-1; d_gene: -; CDR3aa: CASSQDPTFNNQPQHF
v_gene: TRBV10-3; d_gene: TRBD1; CDR3aa: CAISLGQGSNQPQHF